Below, 25 T cell receptor beta chains from the same sample are listed, as sequenced in a study of T cell responses to AZD1222 COVID-19 vaccine. The table came from immunoSEQ multiplex PCR; TCRdb's copy has only in-frame clones and leaves some out. The data contain around 83,000 clones, 92% of them seen just once; the ten biggest clones take up more than 4.5%. This specimen was peripheral blood, taken on day 0 of AZD1222 vaccination. These receptor sequences come from an adult in good health.

The J gene is TRBJ1-1, the V gene TRBV27; TRBD1 aligns across 10 bases. V was clipped by 5 bases and J by 4 bases; unmatched bases: 7. Germline assignment: CDR1 MNHEY and CDR2 SMNVEV (reference sequence). The CDR3 is made up of 15 amino acids. The CDR3 bases are TGTGCCAGCAGTAACGGGACAGGGGTGCCCACTGAAGCTTTCTTT. This encodes CASSNGTGVPTEAFF.

The chain uses TRBV4-1 and TRBJ1-2; 8 bases agree with TRBD1. CDR3 size: 16 residues. Germline V lookup: CDR1 MGHRA, CDR2 YSYEKL. With V trimmed by 3 bases and J by 7 bases, 13 bases remained unmatched. CDR3 DNA sequence: TGCGCCAGCAGCCACGGTCCGGGACAGGTTTCCCTTGGCTACACCTTC. This gives the protein CASSHGPGQVSLGYTF.

The chain links TRBV4-3 to TRBJ2-5; D is ambiguous. The V gene's germline CDR1 is LGHNA and CDR2 YSLEER. This CDR3 has 13 residues. Trimming left V 0 bases short and J 5 bases short, with 7 bases between. CDR3 DNA: TGCGCCAGCAGCCAAGAACCCAAGGAGACCCAGTACTTC. This codes for CASSQEPKETQYF.

The chain recombines TRBV5-1 with TRBJ2-2, with D unclear. Germline V lookup: CDR1 SGHRS, CDR2 YFSETQ. The CDR3 contains 16 residues. Trimming left V 4 bases short and J 2 bases short, with 15 bases between. CDR3 residues: CASSRQLDGNTGELFF. Written as DNA, the CDR3 is TGCGCCAGCAGCAGACAACTCGACGGAAACACCGGGGAGCTGTTTTTT.

The rearrangement links TRBV28 to TRBJ1-1, with unresolved D. Germline CDR1 is MDHEN and CDR2 is SYDVKM. The ends were cut back, 6 bases at V and 1 base at J, with 15 bases in the middle. The CDR3 covers 15 residues. CDR3 DNA sequence: TGTGCCAGCAGGAAATCGGCCGGGCAGAACACTGAAGCTTTCTTT. Amino acid sequence: CASRKSAGQNTEAFF. Full variable domain (remainder filled in from reference TRBV28 and TRBJ1-1): DVKVTQSSRYLVKRTGEKVFLECVQDMDHENMFWYRQDPGLGLRLIYFSYDVKMKEKGDIPEGYSVSREKKERFSLILESASTNQTSMYLCASRKSAGQNTEAFFGQGTRLTVV.

This chain links TRBV2 with TRBJ2-1; TRBD2 matches at 7 bases. CDR1 SNHLY and CDR2 FYNNEI come from the germline V gene. After removal of 6 bases from V and 5 bases from J, the junction contained 7 bases not matched to a gene. The length of the CDR3 is 14 residues. CDR3 DNA sequence: TGTGCCAGCAGCGTGACTAGCAGAAACAATGAGCAGTTCTTC. It codes for CASSVTSRNNEQFF.

This rearrangement joins TRBV27 to TRBJ2-1; no clear D gene. The V gene lost 2 bases and the J gene lost 4 bases, with 15 bases spanning the gap. Germline CDR1 reads MNHEY; CDR2 reads SMNVEV (reference sequence). The CDR3 extends over 16 amino acids. The DNA for the CDR3 is TGTGCCAGCAGTTTAGGGATTACCTTACCGTACAATGAGCAGTTCTTC. Its protein product is CASSLGITLPYNEQFF.

The DNA of the CDR3 is TGTGCCAGCAGCGTGGGACTAGCGGGAGGACGAGGGGCCTACAATGAGCAGTTCTTC. The encoded protein is CASSVGLAGGRGAYNEQFF. The V call is TRBV9, the J call TRBJ2-1; 15 bases line up with TRBD2. The germline V gene has CDR1 SGDLS and CDR2 YYNGEE. V lost 2 bases to trimming and J lost 2 bases; unmatched junction nucleotides: 8. CDR3 length equals 19 residues.

CDR3 DNA: TGTGCCAGCAGCTTATTAGCGGGAGCCTACAATGAGCAGTTCTTC. Translated, it gives CASSLLAGAYNEQFF. This rearrangement joins TRBV7-2 to TRBJ2-1; TRBD2 matches at 9 bases. This CDR3 comprises 15 residues. Germline V gene sequence: CDR1 SGHTA, CDR2 FQGNSA. V trimming: 2 bases; J trimming: 2 bases; junction bases outside the gene matches: 1.

This rearrangement joins TRBV5-1 to TRBJ2-3; D is tentatively TRBD1 or TRBD2 (5 bases each). Per the germline V gene, CDR1 is SGHRS and CDR2 is YFSETQ. The CDR3 is 19 residues long. Between the trimmed V and J ends, which lost 4 bases and 1 base, there was a span of 25 bases. The chain's CDR3 is CASSTGPVGQSWGTDTQYF. CDR3 in DNA: TGCGCCAGCAGCACGGGACCCGTCGGGCAATCCTGGGGCACAGATACGCAGTATTTT.

J is TRBJ2-2 and V is TRBV7-3; D gene unclear. This CDR3 spans 14 amino acids. Trimming cost V 3 bases and J 2 bases, with 7 bases left between them. From germline, CDR1 is SGHTA and CDR2 FQGTGA. In DNA form, the CDR3 reads TGTGCCAGCAGCTTCTTGGGAAACACCGGGGAGCTGTTTTTT. Its translation is CASSFLGNTGELFF. Full variable domain (missing parts from reference TRBV7-3 and TRBJ2-2): GAGVSQTPSNKVTEKGKYVELRCDPISGHTALYWYRQSLGQGPEFLIYFQGTGAADDSGLPNDRFFAVRPEGSVSTLKIQRTERGDSAVYLCASSFLGNTGELFFGEGSRLTVL.

The genes are TRBV7-2 and TRBJ2-1; 9 nucleotides agree with TRBD2. Unmatched junction bases numbered 5, after V lost 2 bases and J lost 6 bases. The germline gives CDR1 SGHTA, CDR2 FQGNSA. The CDR3 spans 15 residues. The CDR3 coding sequence is TGTGCCAGCAGCTTATGGACTAGCGAATTCAATGAGCAGTTCTTC. Protein product: CASSLWTSEFNEQFF.

As concerns this clone: The same CDR3 also results from other DNA sequences found in this sample. The chain employs TRBV6-5 and TRBJ2-7; D possibly matches TRBD1 or TRBD2 (5 bases each). The CDR3 length is 16 residues. Trimming took off 0 bases at V and 0 bases at J, with 12 bases between the two ends. Germline V gene lookup returns CDR1 MNHEY and CDR2 SVGAGI. CDR3 nucleotides: TGTGCCAGCAGTTACTCGTGGGACCTTAGCTCCTACGAGCAGTACTTC. Protein sequence: CASSYSWDLSSYEQYF.

V is TRBV9 and J is TRBJ2-3; 10 bases align to TRBD2. The CDR3 covers 21 residues. From germline, CDR1 is SGDLS and CDR2 YYNGEE. V lost 3 bases to trimming and J lost 3 bases; unmatched junction nucleotides: 22. CDR3 bases: TGTGCCAGCAGCGACCCAATACGACCTACGGGGACTAGCGAGAATACAGATACGCAGTATTTT. Translation: CASSDPIRPTGTSENTDTQYF.

In DNA, the CDR3 is TGCGCCAGCAGCCCGGGACTAGTTTCTTCCAATGAGCAGTTCTTC. Its translation is CASSPGLVSSNEQFF. The chain couples TRBV4-1 to TRBJ2-1; TRBD2 aligns across 8 bases. CDR1 is MGHRA, CDR2 YSYEKL, per germline. Trimming cost V 4 bases and J 6 bases; bases outside gene matches: 8. The CDR3 covers 15 residues.

This clone is a singleton in its sample. The chain carries TRBV12-3 or TRBV12-4 and TRBJ2-2; D remains ambiguous. The V end was cut by 5 bases, the J end by 7 bases, with 11 bases between. This CDR3 contains 13 residues. The CDR3 is CASSPRPVGELFF. The CDR3, as DNA: TGTGCCAGCAGTCCTAGGCCGGTCGGGGAGCTGTTTTTT.

The genes are TRBV29-1 and TRBJ2-3; D is undetermined. The CDR3 covers 12 residues. The V and J ends lost 4 bases and 3 bases respectively, with 8 bases between them. The V gene's germline CDR1 is SQVTM and CDR2 ANQGSEA. The CDR3 sequence is CSVVTGTDTQYF. CDR3 DNA sequence: TGCAGCGTTGTCACTGGGACAGATACGCAGTATTTT.

V usage is TRBV7-2 and J usage is TRBJ2-3; 8 bases match TRBD2. With V trimmed by 4 bases and J by 7 bases, 4 bases remained unmatched. Germline V lookup: CDR1 SGHTA, CDR2 FQGNSA. The CDR3 has 13 amino acids. CDR3 DNA: TGTGCCAGCAGCTCTGGGACTAGATATACGCAGTATTTT. It yields the protein CASSSGTRYTQYF.

The J gene is TRBJ2-7, the V gene TRBV27, with D unresolved. CDR1 is MNHEY, CDR2 SMNVEV, per germline (reference sequence). V gave up 6 bases and J gave up 4 bases, with 13 bases separating them. The CDR3 sequence is 13 residues long. CDR3 nucleotide sequence: TGTGCCAGCAGCACCACAAAGGCATACGAGCAGTACTTC. This gives the protein CASSTTKAYEQYF.

V gene TRBV28 combines with J gene TRBJ1-2; maybe TRBD1 (5 bases). The CDR3 is 13 amino acids. Germline CDR1 reads MDHEN; CDR2 reads SYDVKM. Trimming stripped 3 bases from V and 8 bases from J, with 13 bases between. The CDR3 DNA follows: TGTGCCAGCAGTTTGTCCGGGGGTGAGGGCTACACCTTC. Its protein is CASSLSGGEGYTF.

This clone occurred once. This chain connects TRBV18 to TRBJ1-2; TRBD1 matches 8 bases. V shed 8 bases and J 3 bases; nucleotides not matched to a gene: 8. Germline CDR1 and CDR2: KGHSH and LQKENI. The length of the CDR3 is 14 residues. CDR3 loop: CASRDRPTDYGYTF. The CDR3 DNA reads as TGTGCCAGCCGGGACAGGCCGACAGACTATGGCTACACCTTC.

J is TRBJ1-2 and V is TRBV19; TRBD1 matches 8 bases. The V and J ends lost 5 bases and 4 bases, in that order; junction bases with no gene match: 9. Germline loops: CDR1 LNHDA, CDR2 SQIVND (reference sequence). The CDR3 covers 15 residues. CDR3 nucleotide sequence: TGTGCCAGTAGTTTCCGGACAGGGAGAATCTATGGCTACACCTTC. Translating it yields CASSFRTGRIYGYTF.

The CDR3 DNA is TGTGCCATCAGAGTAGCGGGAGGTAACAATGAGCAGTTCTTC. Translated, it gives CAIRVAGGNNEQFF. This chain connects TRBV10-3 to TRBJ2-1; 10 positions agree with TRBD2. Germline V gives CDR1 ENHRY, CDR2 SYGVKD. CDR3 length equals 14 residues. Trimming took 6 bases from V and 5 from J; bases not matched to a gene: 4.

The gene calls are TRBV11-2 and TRBJ2-7, with 9 bases aligning to TRBD1. CDR3 length: 15 amino acids. Germline assignment: CDR1 SGHAT and CDR2 FQNNGV. With 5 bases clipped from V and 2 bases from J, the junction kept 7 bases outside the gene matches. CDR3: CASSLQRTGAYEQYF. CDR3 DNA: TGTGCCAGCAGCCTGCAGAGGACAGGGGCCTACGAGCAGTACTTC.

This clone was detected once. This chain connects TRBV10-3 to TRBJ2-7, with 11 bases aligning to TRBD2. Germline V gives CDR1 ENHRY, CDR2 SYGVKD. The CDR3 totals 15 residues. The CDR3 region is CATKVAGGRAYEQYF. The CDR3 DNA reads as TGTGCTACCAAGGTAGCGGGAGGGAGAGCCTACGAGCAGTACTTC.